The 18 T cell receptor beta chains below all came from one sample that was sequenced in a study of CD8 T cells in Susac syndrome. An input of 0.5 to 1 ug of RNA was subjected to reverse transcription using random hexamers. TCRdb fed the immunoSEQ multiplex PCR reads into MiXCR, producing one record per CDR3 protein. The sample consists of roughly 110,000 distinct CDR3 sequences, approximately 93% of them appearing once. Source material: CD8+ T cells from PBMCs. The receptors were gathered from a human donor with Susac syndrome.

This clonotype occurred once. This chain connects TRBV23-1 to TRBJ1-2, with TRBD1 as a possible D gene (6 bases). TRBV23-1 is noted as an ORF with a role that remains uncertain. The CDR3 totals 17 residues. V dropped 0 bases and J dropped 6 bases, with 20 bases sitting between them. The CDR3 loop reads CASSQSSRTGSGNGYTF. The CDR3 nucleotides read TGCGCCAGCAGTCAATCGTCCCGTACAGGGAGTGGGAATGGCTACACCTTC.

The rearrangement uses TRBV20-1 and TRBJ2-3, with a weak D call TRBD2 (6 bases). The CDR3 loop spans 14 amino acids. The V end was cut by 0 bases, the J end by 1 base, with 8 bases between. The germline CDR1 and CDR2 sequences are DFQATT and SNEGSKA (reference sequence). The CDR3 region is CSARDERGTDTQYF. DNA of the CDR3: TGCAGTGCTAGAGATGAGCGGGGCACAGATACGCAGTATTTT.

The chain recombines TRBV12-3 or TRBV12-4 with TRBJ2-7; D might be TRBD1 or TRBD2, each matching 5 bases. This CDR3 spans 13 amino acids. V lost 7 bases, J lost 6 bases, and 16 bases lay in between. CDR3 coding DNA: TGTGCCAGCACCCCTGGGGCTGGGGGCGAGCAGTACTTC. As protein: CASTPGAGGEQYF.

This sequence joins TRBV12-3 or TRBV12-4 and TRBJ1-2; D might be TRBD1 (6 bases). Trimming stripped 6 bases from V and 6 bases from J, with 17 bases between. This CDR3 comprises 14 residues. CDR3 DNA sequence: TGTGCCAGCAGCCCCTTGATGGGGGGCCATGGCTACACCTTC. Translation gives CASSPLMGGHGYTF.

CDR3 amino acids: CASSLRLQGEYEQYF. As DNA, the CDR3 is TGCGCCAGCAGCTTACGACTACAGGGCGAATACGAGCAGTACTTC. The chain is built from TRBV4-3 and TRBJ2-7; TRBD1 is a possible D gene (6 bases). CDR3 length: 15 residues. Germline V gene data show CDR1 as LGHNA and CDR2 as YSLEER. V lost 5 bases, J lost 4 bases, and 18 bases lay in between.

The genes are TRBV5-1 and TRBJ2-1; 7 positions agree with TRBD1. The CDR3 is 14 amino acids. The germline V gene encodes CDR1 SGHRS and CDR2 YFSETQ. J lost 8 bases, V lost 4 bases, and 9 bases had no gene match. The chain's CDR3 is CASSPGQAADEQFF. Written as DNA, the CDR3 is TGCGCCAGCAGCCCCGGACAGGCTGCGGATGAGCAGTTCTTC.

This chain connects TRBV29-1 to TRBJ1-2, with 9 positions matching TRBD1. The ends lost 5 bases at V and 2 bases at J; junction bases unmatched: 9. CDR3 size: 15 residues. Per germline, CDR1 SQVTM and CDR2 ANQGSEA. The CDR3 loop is CSVLRTGASNYGYTF. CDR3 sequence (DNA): TGCAGCGTTCTAAGGACAGGGGCTTCCAACTATGGCTACACCTTC.

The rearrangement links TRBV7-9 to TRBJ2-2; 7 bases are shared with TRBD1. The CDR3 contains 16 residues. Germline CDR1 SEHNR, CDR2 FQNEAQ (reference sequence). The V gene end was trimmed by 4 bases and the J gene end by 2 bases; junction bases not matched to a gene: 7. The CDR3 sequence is CASSSNRGFNTGELFF. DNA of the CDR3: TGTGCCAGCAGCTCTAACAGGGGATTCAACACCGGGGAGCTGTTTTTT.

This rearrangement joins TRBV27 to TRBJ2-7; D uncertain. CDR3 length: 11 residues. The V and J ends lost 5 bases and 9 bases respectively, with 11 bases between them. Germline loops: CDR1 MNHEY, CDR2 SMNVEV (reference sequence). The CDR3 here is CASSNGPVQYF. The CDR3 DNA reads TGTGCCAGCAGTAACGGACCGGTGCAGTACTTC.

CDR3 residues: CASSVLAGGFYNEQFF. DNA for the CDR3: TGTGCCAGCAGCGTTTTAGCGGGGGGGTTCTACAATGAGCAGTTCTTC. This sequence joins TRBV9 and TRBJ2-1; 11 nucleotides align to TRBD2. The CDR3 spans 16 residues. Trimming removed 2 bases from V and 3 bases from J; junction bases left unmatched: 4. CDR1 is SGDLS and CDR2 is YYNGEE in the germline V gene.

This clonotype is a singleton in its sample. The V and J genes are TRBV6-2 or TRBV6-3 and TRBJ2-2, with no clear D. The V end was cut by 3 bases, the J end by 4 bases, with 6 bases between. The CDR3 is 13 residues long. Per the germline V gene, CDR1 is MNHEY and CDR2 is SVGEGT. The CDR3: CASSYATTGELFF. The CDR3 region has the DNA TGTGCCAGCAGTTATGCCACCACCGGGGAGCTGTTTTTT.

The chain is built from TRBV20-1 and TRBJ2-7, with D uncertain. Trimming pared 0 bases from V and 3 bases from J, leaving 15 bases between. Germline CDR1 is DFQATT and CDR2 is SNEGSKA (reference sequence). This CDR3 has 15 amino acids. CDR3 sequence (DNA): TGCAGTGCTAGAGATCGGAACGGGTTATACTACGAGCAGTACTTC. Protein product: CSARDRNGLYYEQYF.

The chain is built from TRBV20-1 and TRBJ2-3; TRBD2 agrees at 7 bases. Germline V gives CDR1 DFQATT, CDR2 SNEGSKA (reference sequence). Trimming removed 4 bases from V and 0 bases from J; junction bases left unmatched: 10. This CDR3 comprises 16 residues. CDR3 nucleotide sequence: TGCAGTGCTACCCCATTCGGGACTACTAGCACAGATACGCAGTATTTT. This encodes CSATPFGTTSTDTQYF.

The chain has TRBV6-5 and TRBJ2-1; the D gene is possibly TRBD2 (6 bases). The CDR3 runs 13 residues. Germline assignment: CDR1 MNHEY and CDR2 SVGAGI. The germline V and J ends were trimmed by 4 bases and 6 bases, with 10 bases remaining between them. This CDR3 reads CASSSGVSNEQFF. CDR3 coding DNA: TGTGCCAGCAGTTCGGGGGTATCCAATGAGCAGTTCTTC.

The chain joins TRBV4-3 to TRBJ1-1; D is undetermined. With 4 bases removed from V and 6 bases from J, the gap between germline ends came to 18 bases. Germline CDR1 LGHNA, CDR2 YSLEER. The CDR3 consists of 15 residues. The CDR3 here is CASSLDRDKESEAFF. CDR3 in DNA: TGCGCCAGCAGCCTAGACCGGGATAAAGAATCTGAAGCTTTCTTT.

CDR3 DNA sequence: TGTGCCACCAGCAGAGGCGGTAGCAACACCGGGGAGCTGTTTTTT. Its translation: CATSRGGSNTGELFF. The gene calls are TRBV15 and TRBJ2-2; unclear D gene. The V end was cut by 1 base, the J end by 2 bases, with 8 bases between. CDR1 LNHNV and CDR2 YYDKDF come from the germline V gene (reference sequence). This CDR3 has 15 amino acids.

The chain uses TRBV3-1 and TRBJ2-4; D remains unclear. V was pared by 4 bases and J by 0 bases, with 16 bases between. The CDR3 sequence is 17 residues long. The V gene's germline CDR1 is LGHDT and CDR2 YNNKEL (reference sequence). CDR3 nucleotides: TGTGCCAGCAGCCCGCCCCAAATGTCTCTAGCCAAAAACATTCAGTACTTC. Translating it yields CASSPPQMSLAKNIQYF.

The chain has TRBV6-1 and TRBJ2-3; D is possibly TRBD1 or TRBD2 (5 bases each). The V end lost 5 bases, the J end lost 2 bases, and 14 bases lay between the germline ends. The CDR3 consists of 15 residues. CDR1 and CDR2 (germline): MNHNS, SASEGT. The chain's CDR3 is CASSLRTGPTDTQYF. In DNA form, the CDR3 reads TGTGCCAGCAGTTTACGGACGGGGCCCACAGATACGCAGTATTTT.